This T cell receptor beta chain was documented in a study of CDR3 diversity in severe acne. TCRdb independently ran MiXCR on the PCR reads; one entry per CDR3 protein. The sample has some 84,000 distinct CDR3 sequences; under 60% are singletons. CDR3 length: 12 amino acids. V lost 5 bases and J lost 8, with 12 bases in between. Germline V gives CDR1 MNHEY, CDR2 SVGAGI. This clonotype has a count of ten or more. The sample comprised blood. V usage is TRBV6-5 and J usage is TRBJ1-2; the D gene is possibly TRBD1 (5 bases). The TCR comes from a male donor in good health, without acne. The CDR3 region is CASSGPPGGYTF. The CDR3 region has the DNA TGTGCCAGCAGTGGGCCCCCAGGGGGCTACACCTTC.